The 10 T cell receptor beta chains in this list originate from one sample, sequenced in a study of control samples from healthy donors and cancer patients. The protocol was immunoSEQ multiplex PCR, while the TCRdb copy is restricted to in-frame clones and leaves out a portion. Of approximately 92,000 clones listed, just over 90% were seen once; the top ten hold about 1.5%. Source material: blood. All receptors derive from a woman aged 25-40 years in good health.

The V gene is TRBV7-2, the J gene TRBJ1-1; possibly TRBD1 for D (5 bases). The CDR3 is made up of 15 amino acids. The V gene lost 2 bases and the J gene lost 0 bases, with 10 bases spanning the gap. Germline assignment: CDR1 SGHTA and CDR2 FQGNSA. CDR3 residues: CASSLRGSLNTEAFF. The CDR3 DNA reads TGTGCCAGCAGCTTACGGGGCAGTTTGAACACTGAAGCTTTCTTT.

The chain couples TRBV20-1 to TRBJ1-5, with D unresolved. Trimming stripped 3 bases from V and 1 base from J, with 10 bases between. There are 14 residues in the CDR3. Germline loops: CDR1 DFQATT, CDR2 SNEGSKA (reference sequence). The CDR3 sequence is CSASTEISNQPQHF. The CDR3 bases are TGCAGTGCTAGTACGGAGATCAGCAATCAGCCCCAGCATTTT.

In its sample, this clone was seen once. The chain joins TRBV5-1 to TRBJ2-1; D remains unclear. V lost 0 bases and J 9 bases, leaving 16 bases between the germline ends. The CDR3 is 15 residues long. Germline values: CDR1 SGHRS, CDR2 YFSETQ. DNA of the CDR3: TGCGCCAGCAGCTTGGATATTACTGGACGTAGTGAGCAGTTCTTC. It yields the protein CASSLDITGRSEQFF.

The chain combines TRBV9 with TRBJ2-3, with 7 bases fitting TRBD2. The CDR3 runs to 16 residues. Looked up from germline, CDR1 is SGDLS and CDR2 is YYNGEE. V shed 1 base and J 6 bases; nucleotides not matched to a gene: 11. The CDR3 nucleotides read TGTGCCAGCAGCGTACCGTCAGCGGGGCCAGGCGATACGCAGTATTTT. Its translation is CASSVPSAGPGDTQYF. The full variable domain, with the rest looked up from reference TRBV9 and TRBJ2-3, is DSGVTQTPKHLITATGQRVTLRCSPRSGDLSVYWYQQSLDQGLQFLIQYYNGEERAKGNILERFSAQQFPDLHSELNLSSLELGDSALYFCASSVPSAGPGDTQYFGPGTRLTVL.

The chain is built from TRBV11-1 and TRBJ2-3; 10 bases fit TRBD2. The CDR3 totals 16 residues. CDR1 and CDR2 (germline): SGHAT, FQDESV (reference sequence). Unmatched junction bases numbered 8, after V lost 6 bases and J lost 2 bases. The CDR3 protein is CASSLSLAGFTDTQYF. CDR3 DNA sequence: TGTGCCAGCAGTTTATCACTAGCGGGATTCACAGATACGCAGTATTTT.

This rearrangement joins TRBV5-4 to TRBJ2-5; 14 positions match TRBD2. V trimming: 4 bases; J trimming: 2 bases; junction bases outside the gene matches: 4. Per germline, CDR1 SGHNT and CDR2 YYREEE (reference sequence). This CDR3 has 16 residues. CDR3 amino acids: CASSRGLAGAQETQYF. The CDR3 DNA sequence: TGTGCCAGCAGCAGGGGACTAGCGGGGGCGCAAGAGACCCAGTACTTC.

The genes are TRBV2 and TRBJ2-3; D is ambiguous. This CDR3 is 12 amino acids long. CDR1 is SNHLY, CDR2 FYNNEI, per germline. Trimming removed 7 bases from V and 2 bases from J, with 7 bases in between. The DNA of the CDR3 is TGTGCCAGCATCACCAACACAGATACGCAGTATTTT. As protein: CASITNTDTQYF.

The J gene is TRBJ1-2, the V gene TRBV6-5; D perhaps matches TRBD1 (5 bases). The CDR3 spans 14 residues. From germline, CDR1 is MNHEY and CDR2 SVGAGI. V gave up 5 bases and J gave up 6 bases, with 16 bases separating them. The CDR3 here is CASSLEGIGDGYTF. The CDR3 DNA sequence: TGTGCCAGCAGTCTAGAGGGGATTGGAGATGGCTACACCTTC.

In this sample, this clone turned up once. V usage is TRBV12-3 or TRBV12-4 and J usage is TRBJ1-3, with no clear D. The CDR3 has 13 residues. Trimming left V 4 bases short and J 0 bases short, with 4 bases between. The CDR3 sequence: CASSSYSGNTIYF. The CDR3 coding sequence is TGTGCCAGCAGTTCCTACTCTGGAAACACCATATATTTT.

The chain uses TRBV5-6 and TRBJ1-1, with 8 bases that match TRBD1. CDR3 size: 12 residues. Germline CDR1 and CDR2: SGHDT and YYEEEE. V lost 0 bases to trimming and J lost 11 bases; unmatched junction nucleotides: 3. CDR3 nucleotide sequence: TGTGCCAGCAGCTTGGACCACAGGGGGGCTTTCTTT. Its translation: CASSLDHRGAFF.